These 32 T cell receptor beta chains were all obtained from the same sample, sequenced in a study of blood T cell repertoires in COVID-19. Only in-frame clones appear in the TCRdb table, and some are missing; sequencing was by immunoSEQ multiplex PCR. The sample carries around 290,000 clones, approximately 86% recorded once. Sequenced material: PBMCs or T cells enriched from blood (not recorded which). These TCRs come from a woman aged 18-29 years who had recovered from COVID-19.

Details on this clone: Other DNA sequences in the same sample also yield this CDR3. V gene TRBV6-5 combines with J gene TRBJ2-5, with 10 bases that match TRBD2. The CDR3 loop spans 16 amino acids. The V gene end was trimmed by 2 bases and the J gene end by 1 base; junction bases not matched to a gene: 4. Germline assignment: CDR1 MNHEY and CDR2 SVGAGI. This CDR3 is CASSYGLAGGQETQYF. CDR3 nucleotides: TGTGCCAGCAGTTACGGATTAGCGGGAGGCCAAGAGACCCAGTACTTC.

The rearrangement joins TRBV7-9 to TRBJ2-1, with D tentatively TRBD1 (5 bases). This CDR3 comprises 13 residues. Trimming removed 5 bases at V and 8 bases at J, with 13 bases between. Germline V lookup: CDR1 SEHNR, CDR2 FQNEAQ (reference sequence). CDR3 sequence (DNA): TGTGCCAGCAGCACAGACAGAGTCGATGAGCAGTTCTTC. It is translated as CASSTDRVDEQFF.

CDR3 protein: CASSYSSDYYEQYF. The CDR3 DNA reads TGTGCCAGCAGTTACTCGTCAGACTACTACGAGCAGTACTTC. This chain joins TRBV6-5 and TRBJ2-7; D is possibly TRBD2 (5 bases). The germline V gene has CDR1 MNHEY and CDR2 SVGAGI. With 0 bases removed from V and 3 bases from J, the gap between germline ends came to 9 bases. This CDR3 spans 14 amino acids.

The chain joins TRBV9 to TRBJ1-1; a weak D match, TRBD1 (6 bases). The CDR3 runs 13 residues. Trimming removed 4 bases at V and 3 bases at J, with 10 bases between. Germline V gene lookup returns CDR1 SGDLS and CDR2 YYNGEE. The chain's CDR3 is CASSPNRDTEAFF. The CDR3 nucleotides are TGTGCCAGCAGCCCCAACAGGGACACTGAAGCTTTCTTT.

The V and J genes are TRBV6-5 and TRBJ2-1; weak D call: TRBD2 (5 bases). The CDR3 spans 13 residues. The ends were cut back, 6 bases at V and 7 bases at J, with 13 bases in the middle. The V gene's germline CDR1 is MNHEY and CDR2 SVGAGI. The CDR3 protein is CASSHPRVNEQFF. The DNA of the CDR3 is TGTGCCAGCAGCCACCCGAGGGTGAATGAGCAGTTCTTC.

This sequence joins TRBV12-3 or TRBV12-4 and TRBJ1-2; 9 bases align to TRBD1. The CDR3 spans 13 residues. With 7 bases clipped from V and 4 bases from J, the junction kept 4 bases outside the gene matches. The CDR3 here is CASTEQGAYGYTF. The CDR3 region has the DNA TGTGCCAGCACTGAACAGGGGGCCTATGGCTACACCTTC.

In DNA, the CDR3 is TGTGCCAGCAGTCTCGGGAAGGGATGGGAGACCCAGTACTTC. Translated: CASSLGKGWETQYF. V is TRBV28 and J is TRBJ2-5, with a weak D call TRBD2 (5 bases). In germline, CDR1 is MDHEN, CDR2 SYDVKM. The V end was cut by 5 bases, the J end by 5 bases, with 15 bases between. The CDR3 covers 14 residues.

CDR3 sequence: CASRHRAGDTEAFF. In nucleotides, the CDR3 is TGTGCCAGCAGACACAGGGCCGGGGACACTGAAGCTTTCTTT. V gene TRBV7-9 combines with J gene TRBJ1-1; perhaps TRBD1 as D (6 bases). There are 14 residues in the CDR3. Trimming stripped 6 bases from V and 3 bases from J, with 14 bases between. CDR1 and CDR2 from the germline V gene are SEHNR and FQNEAQ (reference sequence).

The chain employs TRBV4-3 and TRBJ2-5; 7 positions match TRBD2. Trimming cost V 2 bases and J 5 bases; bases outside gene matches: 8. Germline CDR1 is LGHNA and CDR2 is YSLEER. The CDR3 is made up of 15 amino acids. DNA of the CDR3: TGCGCCAGCAGCCAATTTCGGGGGGTCATGGAGACCCAGTACTTC. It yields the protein CASSQFRGVMETQYF.

CDR3 DNA sequence: TGCGCCAGCAGCCAAGTGTGGGCAGGGGGCAATTATAATTCACCCCTCCACTTT. Translating it yields CASSQVWAGGNYNSPLHF. The chain joins TRBV4-3 to TRBJ1-6; the match to TRBD1 covers 8 bases. The junction had 9 bases not matched to a gene; V was cut back by 1 base and J by 4 bases. The CDR3 covers 18 residues. Germline values: CDR1 LGHNA, CDR2 YSLEER.

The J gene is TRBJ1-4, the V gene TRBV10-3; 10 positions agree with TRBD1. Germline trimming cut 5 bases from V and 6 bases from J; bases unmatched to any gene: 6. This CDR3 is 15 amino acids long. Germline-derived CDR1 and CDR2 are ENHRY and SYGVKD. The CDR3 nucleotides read TGTGCCATCAGTCCGACAGGGGGCGGGGATGAAAAACTGTTTTTT. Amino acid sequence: CAISPTGGGDEKLFF.

The CDR3 nucleotides are TGTGCCAGCAGCCCCCGGACTAGCGGAGGGGTCAATGAGCAGTTCTTC. It specifies CASSPRTSGGVNEQFF. The rearrangement joins TRBV7-3 to TRBJ2-1; 10 nucleotides line up with TRBD2. V trimming: 5 bases; J trimming: 6 bases; junction bases outside the gene matches: 10. Germline CDR1 and CDR2: SGHTA and FQGTGA. The CDR3 has 16 residues.

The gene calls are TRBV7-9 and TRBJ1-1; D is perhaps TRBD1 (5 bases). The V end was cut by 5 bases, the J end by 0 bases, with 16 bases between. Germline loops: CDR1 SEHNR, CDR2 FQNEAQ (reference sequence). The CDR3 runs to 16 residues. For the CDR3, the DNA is TGTGCCAGCAGCCCCCGACCTTACAGGCTGAACACTGAAGCTTTCTTT. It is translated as CASSPRPYRLNTEAFF. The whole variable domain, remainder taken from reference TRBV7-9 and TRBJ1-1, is DTGVSQNPRHKITKRGQNVTFRCDPISEHNRLYWYRQTLGQGPEFLTYFQNEAQLEKSRLLSDRFSAERPKGSFSTLEIQRTEQGDSAMYLCASSPRPYRLNTEAFFGQGTRLTVV.

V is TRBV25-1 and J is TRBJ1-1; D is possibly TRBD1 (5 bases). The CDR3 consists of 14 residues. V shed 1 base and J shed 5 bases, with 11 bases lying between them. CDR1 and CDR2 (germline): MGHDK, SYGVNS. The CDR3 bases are TGTGCCAGCAGTGAATTTCTCGGGGGTACTGAAGCTTTCTTT. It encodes CASSEFLGGTEAFF.

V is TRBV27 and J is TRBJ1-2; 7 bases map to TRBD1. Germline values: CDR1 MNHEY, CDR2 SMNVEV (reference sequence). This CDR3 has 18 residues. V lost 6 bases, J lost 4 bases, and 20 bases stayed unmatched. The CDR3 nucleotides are TGTGCCAGCAGCGTGACCCCGGGACAGCATCGACCAGGCTATGGCTACACCTTC. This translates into CASSVTPGQHRPGYGYTF.

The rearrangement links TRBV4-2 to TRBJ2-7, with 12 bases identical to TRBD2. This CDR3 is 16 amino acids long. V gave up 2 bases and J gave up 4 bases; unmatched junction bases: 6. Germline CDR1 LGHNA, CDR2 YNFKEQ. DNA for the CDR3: TGTGCCAGCAGCCAATTTGCTAGCGGGAGGGCTTACGAGCAGTACTTC. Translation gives CASSQFASGRAYEQYF.

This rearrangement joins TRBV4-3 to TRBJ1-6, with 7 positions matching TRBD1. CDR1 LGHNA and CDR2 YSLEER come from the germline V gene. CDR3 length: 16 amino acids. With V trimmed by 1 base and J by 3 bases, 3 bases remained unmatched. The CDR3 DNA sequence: TGCGCCAGCAGCCAAGGACAGGGAGGCTATAATTCACCCCTCCACTTT. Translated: CASSQGQGGYNSPLHF.

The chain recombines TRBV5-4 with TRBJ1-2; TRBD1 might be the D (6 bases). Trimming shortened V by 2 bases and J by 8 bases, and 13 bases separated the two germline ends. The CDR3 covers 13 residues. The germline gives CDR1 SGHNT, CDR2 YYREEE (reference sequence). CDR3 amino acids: CASSLGGVEGYTF. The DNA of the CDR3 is TGTGCCAGCAGCTTAGGGGGAGTGGAAGGCTACACCTTC.

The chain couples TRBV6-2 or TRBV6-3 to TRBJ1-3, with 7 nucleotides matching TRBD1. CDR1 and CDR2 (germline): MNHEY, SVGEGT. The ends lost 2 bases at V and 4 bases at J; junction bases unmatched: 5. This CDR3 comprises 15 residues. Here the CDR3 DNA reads TGTGCCAGCAGTTACAGGGGGCTCCTCGGAAACACCATATATTTT. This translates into CASSYRGLLGNTIYF.

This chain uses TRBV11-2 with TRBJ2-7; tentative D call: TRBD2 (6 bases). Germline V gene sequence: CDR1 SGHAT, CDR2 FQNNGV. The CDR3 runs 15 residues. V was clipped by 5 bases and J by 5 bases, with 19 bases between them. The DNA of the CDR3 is TGTGCCAGCAGCGGCACGGGGAGGTCGGGGCACGAGCAGTACTTC. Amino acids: CASSGTGRSGHEQYF. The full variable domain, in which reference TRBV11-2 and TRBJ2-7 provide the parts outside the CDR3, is EAGVAQSPRYKIIEKRQSVAFWCNPISGHATLYWYQQILGQGPKLLIQFQNNGVVDDSQLPKDRFSAERLKGVDSTLKIQPAKLEDSAVYLCASSGTGRSGHEQYFGPGTRLTVT.

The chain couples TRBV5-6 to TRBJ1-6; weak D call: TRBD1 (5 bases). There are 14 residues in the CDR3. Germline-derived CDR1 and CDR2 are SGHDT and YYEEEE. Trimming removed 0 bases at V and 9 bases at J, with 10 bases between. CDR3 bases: TGTGCCAGCAGCTTGGGCAGGGTAGGTTCACCCCTCCACTTT. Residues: CASSLGRVGSPLHF. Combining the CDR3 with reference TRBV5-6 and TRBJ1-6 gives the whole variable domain DAGVTQSPTHLIKTRGQQVTLRCSPKSGHDTVSWYQQALGQGPQFIFQYYEEEERQRGNFPDRFSGHQFPNYSSELNVNALLLGDSALYLCASSLGRVGSPLHFGNGTRLTVT.

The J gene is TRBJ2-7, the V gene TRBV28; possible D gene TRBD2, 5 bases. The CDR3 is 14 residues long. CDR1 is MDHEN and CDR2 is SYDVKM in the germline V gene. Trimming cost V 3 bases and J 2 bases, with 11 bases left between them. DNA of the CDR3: TGTGCCAGCAGTTTGAGGGAGAAAACCTACGAGCAGTACTTC. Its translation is CASSLREKTYEQYF.

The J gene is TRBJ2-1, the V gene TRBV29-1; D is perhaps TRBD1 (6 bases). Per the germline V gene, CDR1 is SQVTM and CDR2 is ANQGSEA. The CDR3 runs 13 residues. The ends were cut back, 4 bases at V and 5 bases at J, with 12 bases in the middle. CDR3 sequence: CSVVTGWDNEQFF. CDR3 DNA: TGCAGCGTTGTTACAGGGTGGGACAATGAGCAGTTCTTC.

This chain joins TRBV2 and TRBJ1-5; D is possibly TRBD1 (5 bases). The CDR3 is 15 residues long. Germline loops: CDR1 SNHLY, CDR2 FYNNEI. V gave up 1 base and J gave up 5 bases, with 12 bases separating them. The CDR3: CASSEVGSGDQPQHF. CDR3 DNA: TGTGCCAGCAGTGAAGTTGGTTCGGGGGATCAGCCCCAGCATTTT.

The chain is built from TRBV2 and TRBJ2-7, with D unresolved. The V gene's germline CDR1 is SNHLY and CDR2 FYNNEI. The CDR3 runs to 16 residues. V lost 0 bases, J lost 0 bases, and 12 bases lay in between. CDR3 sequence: CASSEASPTLSYEQYF. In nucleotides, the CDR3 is TGTGCCAGCAGTGAAGCGAGTCCGACTCTCTCCTACGAGCAGTACTTC.

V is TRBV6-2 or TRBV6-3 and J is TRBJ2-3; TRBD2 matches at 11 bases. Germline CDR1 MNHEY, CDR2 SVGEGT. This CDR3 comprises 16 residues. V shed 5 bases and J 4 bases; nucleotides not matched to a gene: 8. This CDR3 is CASSQPGLAGSDTQYF. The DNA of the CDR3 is TGTGCCAGCAGTCAGCCCGGACTAGCGGGTTCAGATACGCAGTATTTT.

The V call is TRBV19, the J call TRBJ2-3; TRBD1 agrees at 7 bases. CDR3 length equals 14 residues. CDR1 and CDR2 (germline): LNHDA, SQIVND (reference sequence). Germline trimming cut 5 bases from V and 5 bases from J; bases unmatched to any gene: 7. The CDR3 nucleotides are TGTGCCAGTAGTCCGGGACAGCGCAAAGATACGCAGTATTTT. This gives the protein CASSPGQRKDTQYF.

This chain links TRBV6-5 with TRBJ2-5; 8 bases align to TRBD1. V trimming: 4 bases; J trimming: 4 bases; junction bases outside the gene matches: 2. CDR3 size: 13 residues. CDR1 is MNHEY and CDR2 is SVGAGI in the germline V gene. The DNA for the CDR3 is TGTGCCAGCAGTTCCAGGGGGCCAGAGACCCAGTACTTC. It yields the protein CASSSRGPETQYF.

The CDR3 DNA reads as TGTGCCGGGTCAGGGGCCAGCGGCACTGAAGCTTTCTTT. Protein: CAGSGASGTEAFF. This chain uses TRBV30 with TRBJ1-1; D perhaps matches TRBD1 (6 bases). Germline values: CDR1 GTSNPN, CDR2 SVGIG (reference sequence). V shed 8 bases and J shed 4 bases, with 17 bases lying between them. The CDR3 covers 13 residues.

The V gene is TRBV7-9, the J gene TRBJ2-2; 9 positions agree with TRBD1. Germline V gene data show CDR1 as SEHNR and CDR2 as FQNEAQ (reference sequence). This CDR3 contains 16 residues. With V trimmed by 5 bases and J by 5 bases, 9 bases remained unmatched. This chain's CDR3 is CASSPPGQGRTGELFF. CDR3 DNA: TGTGCCAGCAGCCCCCCGGGACAGGGTAGGACCGGGGAGCTGTTTTTT. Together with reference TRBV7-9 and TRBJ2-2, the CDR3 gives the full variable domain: DTGVSQNPRHKITKRGQNVTFRCDPISEHNRLYWYRQTLGQGPEFLTYFQNEAQLEKSRLLSDRFSAERPKGSFSTLEIQRTEQGDSAMYLCASSPPGQGRTGELFFGEGSRLTVL.

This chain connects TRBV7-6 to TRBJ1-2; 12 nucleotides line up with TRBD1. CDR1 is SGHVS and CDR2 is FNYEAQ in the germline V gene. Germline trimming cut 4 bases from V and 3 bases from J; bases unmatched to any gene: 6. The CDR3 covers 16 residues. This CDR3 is CASSSGQGAWDYGYTF. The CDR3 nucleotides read TGTGCCAGCAGCTCGGGACAGGGGGCATGGGACTATGGCTACACCTTC. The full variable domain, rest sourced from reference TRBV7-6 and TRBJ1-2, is GAGVSQSPRYKVTKRGQDVALRCDPISGHVSLYWYRQALGQGPEFLTYFNYEAQQDKSGLPNDRFSAERPEGSISTLTIQRTEQRDSAMYRCASSSGQGAWDYGYTFGSGTRLTVV.

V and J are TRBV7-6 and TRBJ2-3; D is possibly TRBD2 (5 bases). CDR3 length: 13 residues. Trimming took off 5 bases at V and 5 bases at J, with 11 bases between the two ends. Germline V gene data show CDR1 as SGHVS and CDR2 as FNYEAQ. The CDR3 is CASSVGRGDTQYF. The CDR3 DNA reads TGTGCCAGCAGCGTGGGTCGGGGAGATACGCAGTATTTT.